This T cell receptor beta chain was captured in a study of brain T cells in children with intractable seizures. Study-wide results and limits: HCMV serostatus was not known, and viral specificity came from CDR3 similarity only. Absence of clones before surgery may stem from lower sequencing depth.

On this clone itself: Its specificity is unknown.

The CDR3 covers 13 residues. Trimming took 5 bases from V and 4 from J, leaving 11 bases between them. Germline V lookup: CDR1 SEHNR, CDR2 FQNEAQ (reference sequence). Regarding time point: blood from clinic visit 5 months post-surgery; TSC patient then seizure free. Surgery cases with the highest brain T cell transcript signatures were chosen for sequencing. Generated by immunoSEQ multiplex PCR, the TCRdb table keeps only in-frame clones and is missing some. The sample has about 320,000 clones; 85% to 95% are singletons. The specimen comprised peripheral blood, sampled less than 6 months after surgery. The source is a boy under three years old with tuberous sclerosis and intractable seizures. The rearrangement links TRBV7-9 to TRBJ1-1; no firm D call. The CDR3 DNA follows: TGTGCCAGCAGCCGTATAAACCCCACTGAAGCTTTCTTT. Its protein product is CASSRINPTEAFF.